This TCR beta chain came from a study of T cells after yellow fever vaccination. The study, taken as a whole, reports: Shared CD4/CD8 clonotypes were a small share, likely from convergent recombination. Repertoires obtained by FACS sorting could include abundant clonotypes that entered as contaminants from the bulk population. A weaker but faster secondary response was observed, peaking on day 5 versus 15.

The TCR cDNA carried a universal primer site and UMIs from 5'RACE template switching. TCRdb analysed the 5' RACE reads with MiXCR anew, one entry per CDR3 protein. The top ten hold roughly a sixth of the sample, which has a few hundred thousand distinct CDR3 sequences, 6.8% seen once. The J segment lost 5 bases and the V segment lost 6 bases, leaving 3 bases of the junction unmatched. From germline, CDR1 is ENHRY and CDR2 SYGVKD. The CDR3 runs 13 residues. As to this clonotype: No antigen is known for it.

The sequencing here drew on PBMCs, taken 35 to 50 days after the first yellow fever vaccination. The origin of this receptor is a man aged 18 to 30 who received the YFV17D yellow fever vaccine. The rearrangement links TRBV10-3 to TRBJ1-4; 7 bases are a match to TRBD1. The CDR3 DNA reads TGTGCCATCAGGGGGACAGCGAATGAAAAACTGTTTTTT. This sequence encodes CAIRGTANEKLFF.